In its sample, the clone carrying this T cell receptor (beta chain) was seen once. The data are from a study of blood T cell repertoires in COVID-19. Overall study context: Sites in the United States, Italy and Spain provided acute and convalescent COVID-19 samples.

V was clipped by 4 bases and J by 3 bases, with 19 bases between them. The CDR3 length is 16 residues. Germline V lookup: CDR1 SGDLS, CDR2 YYNGEE. TCRdb's table, derived via immunoSEQ multiplex PCR, lists solely in-frame clones and lacks some. The sample consists of approximately 300,000 clones, around 90% of them appearing once. The receptor was derived from a woman in her 50s who had recovered from COVID-19. Input material: peripheral blood. The rearrangement uses TRBV9 and TRBJ1-1; TRBD1 might be the D (6 bases). For the CDR3, the DNA is TGTGCCAGCAGCCCCCAGGGCCGGGGGGCGTACACTGAAGCTTTCTTT. Encoded protein: CASSPQGRGAYTEAFF.